Shown below are 24 T cell receptor beta chains from a single sample sequenced in a study of technical replicates of blood from a few donors. Generated by immunoSEQ multiplex PCR, the TCRdb table keeps only in-frame clones and is missing some. The sample shows about 100,000 clones, more than 90% of them seen only once. Sequencing input: T cells isolated from PBMCs. These TCRs come from a human donor in good health.

This chain connects TRBV10-3 to TRBJ2-3; D possibly corresponds to TRBD1 (6 bases). V was clipped by 4 bases and J by 0 bases, with 20 bases between them. The CDR3 sequence is 18 residues long. CDR1 is ENHRY and CDR2 is SYGVKD in the germline V gene. CDR3 DNA: TGTGCCATCAGTGGTAAAGGGGGTAGACTCTCTAGCACAGATACGCAGTATTTT. It translates to CAISGKGGRLSSTDTQYF.

This clone came up a few times. This rearrangement joins TRBV29-1 to TRBJ1-1; D may be TRBD1 (5 bases). The V end lost 4 bases, the J end lost 4 bases, and 13 bases lay between the germline ends. This CDR3 has 13 amino acids. From germline, CDR1 is SQVTM and CDR2 ANQGSEA. The CDR3 is CSVAEGVITEAFF. DNA for the CDR3: TGCAGCGTTGCGGAAGGGGTGATCACTGAAGCTTTCTTT.

The gene calls are TRBV19 and TRBJ2-7; D call uncertain. Trimming stripped 5 bases from V and 2 bases from J, with 7 bases between. The CDR3 consists of 12 residues. Germline V CDR1 and CDR2: LNHDA, SQIVND (reference sequence). As DNA, the CDR3 is TGTGCCAGTAGTGACGCGGCCTACGAGCAGTACTTC. This codes for CASSDAAYEQYF.

The chain links TRBV5-1 to TRBJ2-5; 7 bases agree with TRBD2. Germline assignment: CDR1 SGHRS and CDR2 YFSETQ. The CDR3 loop spans 16 amino acids. The junction had 9 bases not matched to a gene; V was cut back by 0 bases and J by 4 bases. CDR3 in DNA: TGCGCCAGCAGCTTGGCTCGGACTAGGGCTAGAGAGACCCAGTACTTC. Its translation is CASSLARTRARETQYF. The complete variable domain, with remaining parts taken from reference TRBV5-1 and TRBJ2-5, reads KAGVTQTPRYLIKTRGQQVTLSCSPISGHRSVSWYQQTPGQGLQFLFEYFSETQRNKGNFPGRFSGRQFSNSRSEMNVSTLELGDSALYLCASSLARTRARETQYFGPGTRLLVL.

The V and J genes are TRBV30 and TRBJ1-5, with a weak D call TRBD1 (6 bases). CDR1 is GTSNPN, CDR2 SVGIG, per germline (reference sequence). V dropped 0 bases and J dropped 4 bases, with 16 bases sitting between them. This CDR3 contains 16 residues. The CDR3 nucleotides are TGTGCCTGGAGTGTACTGCTCGGGGGGCCGAATCAGCCCCAGCATTTT. It translates to CAWSVLLGGPNQPQHF.

V is TRBV9 and J is TRBJ1-2; D gene ambiguous. Trimming pared 0 bases from V and 4 bases from J, leaving 22 bases between. The CDR3 is 18 residues long. Germline CDR1 and CDR2: SGDLS and YYNGEE. The CDR3 here is CASSVARAPIATFYGYTF. CDR3 DNA: TGTGCCAGCAGCGTAGCGCGGGCCCCTATCGCTACCTTCTATGGCTACACCTTC.

This clone was seen a single time. This sequence joins TRBV19 and TRBJ2-3, with 11 bases matching TRBD2. The CDR3 covers 16 residues. The germline gives CDR1 LNHDA, CDR2 SQIVND (reference sequence). V lost 3 bases, J lost 6 bases, and 8 bases stayed unmatched. DNA of the CDR3: TGTGCCAGTAGTATTGTAGCGGGGGGGCCTAGTGATACGCAGTATTTT. Its translation: CASSIVAGGPSDTQYF.

The chain carries TRBV6-4 and TRBJ2-3; TRBD2 might be the D (7 bases). The germline V and J ends were trimmed by 3 bases and 5 bases, with 15 bases remaining between them. CDR3 length: 15 residues. The germline CDR1 and CDR2 sequences are MRHNA and SNTAGT. CDR3 loop: CASSEAGLGGDTQYF. CDR3 nucleotide sequence: TGTGCCAGCAGTGAAGCCGGACTAGGGGGAGATACGCAGTATTTT.

The chain joins TRBV13 to TRBJ1-5, with TRBD1 as a possible D gene (6 bases). Looked up from germline, CDR1 is PRHDT and CDR2 is FYEKMQ (reference sequence). Trimming shortened V by 5 bases and J by 4 bases, and 24 bases separated the two germline ends. This CDR3 is built from 18 residues. CDR3 loop: CASSHIATEDSKNQPQHF. The CDR3 DNA reads as TGTGCCAGCAGCCATATTGCGACCGAGGACAGTAAAAATCAGCCCCAGCATTTT.

This chain uses TRBV5-1 with TRBJ2-7; 14 bases are shared with TRBD2. Trimming took 0 bases from V and 1 from J; bases not matched to a gene: 3. This CDR3 spans 17 amino acids. The germline V gene has CDR1 SGHRS and CDR2 YFSETQ. CDR3 sequence reads: CASSLGGTSGGSYEQYF. DNA for the CDR3: TGCGCCAGCAGCTTGGGGGGGACTAGCGGGGGTTCCTACGAGCAGTACTTC.

The chain combines TRBV7-2 with TRBJ2-7; TRBD2 agrees at 7 bases. This CDR3 region has 13 residues. Unmatched junction bases numbered 9, after V lost 8 bases and J lost 5 bases. Germline V gene lookup returns CDR1 SGHTA and CDR2 FQGNSA. The CDR3 spells CASAEPRGNEQYF. In DNA, the CDR3 is TGTGCCAGCGCTGAACCGCGGGGGAACGAGCAGTACTTC.

In DNA form, the CDR3 reads TGTGCCAGCAGCGAAACACAGGGGGCCGGGGAGCTGTTTTTT. Translating it yields CASSETQGAGELFF. This chain joins TRBV9 and TRBJ2-2; 8 bases are a match to TRBD1. The CDR3 is 14 amino acids. From germline, CDR1 is SGDLS and CDR2 YYNGEE. V was pared by 3 bases and J by 6 bases, with 4 bases of the junction left unmatched.

This rearrangement joins TRBV10-3 to TRBJ1-3; D is ambiguous. This CDR3 comprises 12 residues. The ends were cut back, 8 bases at V and 0 bases at J, with 5 bases in the middle. CDR1 is ENHRY, CDR2 SYGVKD, per germline. Here the CDR3 DNA reads TGTGCCATCGAGGCCTCTGGAAACACCATATATTTT. Its translation is CAIEASGNTIYF.

The chain employs TRBV6-1 and TRBJ1-5; 10 bases agree with TRBD1. V gave up 3 bases and J gave up 0 bases; unmatched junction bases: 14. The CDR3 contains 20 residues. Looked up from germline, CDR1 is MNHNS and CDR2 is SASEGT. The CDR3 coding sequence is TGTGCCAGCAGTGACCGCCGGACAGGGGGAACTTTGTATAGCAATCAGCCCCAGCATTTT. This gives the protein CASSDRRTGGTLYSNQPQHF.

The chain recombines TRBV28 with TRBJ1-5; the D is unclear. The germline V gene has CDR1 MDHEN and CDR2 SYDVKM. With 5 bases removed from V and 9 bases from J, the gap between germline ends came to 17 bases. The CDR3 has 14 residues. CDR3 in DNA: TGTGCCAGCAGTGCCCGAGGGATCCCAGGGCCCCAGCATTTT. Translation gives CASSARGIPGPQHF. Using reference TRBV28 and TRBJ1-5 for the parts outside the CDR3, the full variable domain is DVKVTQSSRYLVKRTGEKVFLECVQDMDHENMFWYRQDPGLGLRLIYFSYDVKMKEKGDIPEGYSVSREKKERFSLILESASTNQTSMYLCASSARGIPGPQHFGDGTRLSIL.

V and J are TRBV28 and TRBJ1-5, with a weak D call TRBD1 (5 bases). This CDR3 has 14 residues. Trimming removed 7 bases at V and 11 bases at J, with 21 bases between. Looked up from germline, CDR1 is MDHEN and CDR2 is SYDVKM. This CDR3 reads CASTFLGDRGAQHF. The CDR3 DNA reads TGTGCCAGCACATTTCTGGGGGACCGGGGGGCCCAGCATTTT.

This clone is a singleton in its sample. This chain uses TRBV6-1 with TRBJ2-4; D is possibly TRBD2 (5 bases). The CDR3 consists of 15 residues. Germline V gene sequence: CDR1 MNHNS, CDR2 SASEGT. V was trimmed by 1 base and J by 2 bases, leaving 9 bases between them. CDR3 sequence (DNA): TGTGCCAGCAGTGAAGGTGGGAGCACCAAAAACATTCAGTACTTC. Translating gives CASSEGGSTKNIQYF.

The V and J genes are TRBV6-5 and TRBJ1-2, with D hard to call. V lost 2 bases, J lost 1 base, and 8 bases lay in between. The germline V gene has CDR1 MNHEY and CDR2 SVGAGI. The CDR3 is made up of 14 amino acids. This CDR3 reads CASSYERFNYGYTF. In DNA form, the CDR3 reads TGTGCCAGCAGTTACGAGAGGTTTAACTATGGCTACACCTTC.

The chain links TRBV25-1 to TRBJ2-1; TRBD1 matches at 7 bases. CDR1 is MGHDK and CDR2 is SYGVNS in the germline V gene. The junction had 2 bases not matched to a gene; V was cut back by 4 bases and J by 5 bases. The CDR3 spans 13 residues. The DNA for the CDR3 is TGTGCCAGCAGTGTAGACAGGGACAATGAGCAGTTCTTC. Encoded protein: CASSVDRDNEQFF.

The rearrangement links TRBV9 to TRBJ2-7, with 7 bases fitting TRBD1. Germline CDR1 and CDR2: SGDLS and YYNGEE. The CDR3 is made up of 15 amino acids. Germline trimming cut 4 bases from V and 0 bases from J; bases unmatched to any gene: 7. CDR3 loop: CASSKEDRSSYEQYF. The CDR3 nucleotides read TGTGCCAGCAGCAAAGAGGACAGGTCCTCCTACGAGCAGTACTTC.

This chain joins TRBV27 and TRBJ2-3, with 7 bases aligning to TRBD2. V shed 3 bases and J 3 bases; nucleotides not matched to a gene: 9. This CDR3 comprises 16 residues. CDR1 MNHEY and CDR2 SMNVEV come from the germline V gene (reference sequence). CDR3 protein: CASSFLAGDNTDTQYF. In DNA, the CDR3 is TGTGCCAGCAGTTTTTTGGCGGGGGATAATACAGATACGCAGTATTTT.

This chain uses TRBV19 with TRBJ2-2; 11 positions match TRBD2. Germline assignment: CDR1 LNHDA and CDR2 SQIVND (reference sequence). Trimming removed 3 bases from V and 2 bases from J; junction bases left unmatched: 11. This CDR3 region has 19 residues. CDR3: CASSIFWRTSGRNTGELFF. DNA of the CDR3: TGTGCCAGTAGTATCTTCTGGCGAACTAGCGGGAGAAACACCGGGGAGCTGTTTTTT.

The chain uses TRBV6-5 and TRBJ2-1, with 13 positions matching TRBD2. CDR1 MNHEY and CDR2 SVGAGI come from the germline V gene. The trim removed 5 bases at V and 8 bases at J, leaving 6 bases unmatched. This CDR3 region has 15 residues. The CDR3 DNA sequence: TGTGCCAGCAGTGGGACTAGCGGGATTGGCCATGAGCAGTTCTTC. Its protein is CASSGTSGIGHEQFF.

The V and J genes are TRBV12-5 and TRBJ1-1, with unresolved D. The CDR3 extends over 12 amino acids. Germline loops: CDR1 LGHNT, CDR2 FRNRAP. V lost 6 bases, J lost 3 bases, and 8 bases lay in between. CDR3 coding DNA: TGTGCTAGTGGCGTCAGGTACACTGAAGCTTTCTTT. Translation: CASGVRYTEAFF.